The clone carrying this T cell receptor (beta chain) showed up just a few times. Its target is not known. The data derive from a study of CD8 T cells in ankylosing spondylitis. Germline CDR1 reads SGHRS; CDR2 reads YFSETQ. The CDR3 totals 16 residues. Trimming removed 4 bases from V and 5 bases from J; junction bases left unmatched: 13. Each TCR beta library was made by quantitative 5'-RACE that incorporated molecular barcodes. In TCRdb, the 5' RACE reads were re-called with MiXCR into one record per CDR3 protein. The data contain hundreds of thousands of distinct CDR3 sequences, roughly 25% of them singletons. Whole-study results and caveats: Blood of patients with ankylosing spondylitis appeared to be characterized by a TCR beta motif of eight highly homologous variants. Relatively rare in peripheral blood, disease-linked clones were also CD8+. Past studies reported some motif variants in reactive arthritis synovial fluid and blood.

The chain uses TRBV5-1 and TRBJ2-7, with TRBD1 identical over 9 bases. The specimen was blood, either unsorted or a sorted T cell fraction (not recorded which). The source is a male donor with ankylosing spondylitis. CDR3 loop: CASSLAGTGYQDEQYF. As DNA, the CDR3 is TGCGCCAGCAGCCTGGCAGGGACAGGGTATCAAGACGAGCAGTACTTC.